The 8 T cell receptor beta chains presented below share a single source sample, sequenced in a study of molecular identifiers for immune sequencing clone quantification. TCRdb passed the PCR reads through MiXCR, listing each CDR3 protein once. The top ten hold approximately 0.84% of the sample, which has 250,000 to 350,000 distinct CDR3 sequences, around 21% seen once. Sequencing used naive CD8+ T cells from blood, with Jurkat cell RNA spiked in. Regarding subset: FACS-sorted CD8+CD4-CCR7+CD45RA+ naive T cells. Receptors were obtained from a human donor in good health. Some libraries in this study had Jurkat cell RNA spiked in.

This clonotype came up many times. The chain recombines TRBV11-2 with TRBJ2-3; 7 nucleotides match TRBD2. Germline assignment: CDR1 SGHAT and CDR2 FQNNGV. The V gene end was trimmed by 5 bases and the J gene end by 3 bases; junction bases not matched to a gene: 8. The CDR3 totals 15 residues. Here the CDR3 reads CASSPSGAGTDTQYF. CDR3 DNA sequence: TGTGCCAGCAGCCCTAGCGGAGCGGGGACAGATACGCAGTATTTT.

There are many counts of this clonotype. The chain joins TRBV12-3 or TRBV12-4 to TRBJ1-2, with 7 bases lining up with TRBD1. This CDR3 comprises 16 residues. J was trimmed by 2 bases and V by 6 bases; bases with no gene match: 12. The CDR3 coding sequence is TGTGCCAGCAGGGGACAGAAACCAATTCCCAACTATGGCTACACCTTC. Translation gives CASRGQKPIPNYGYTF.

This clonotype was counted ten times or more. The chain has TRBV6-5 and TRBJ2-3; D is unresolved. The germline V and J ends were trimmed by 2 bases and 6 bases, with 12 bases remaining between them. The CDR3 is 14 residues long. Germline values: CDR1 MNHEY, CDR2 SVGAGI. Here the CDR3 reads CASSYHSTHDTQYF. The CDR3 DNA reads TGTGCCAGCAGTTACCACTCGACACACGATACGCAGTATTTT.

A few counts support this clonotype. No conserved phenylalanine or tryptophan ends this CDR3, so it is likely a read error. This sequence joins TRBV5-6 and TRBJ2-1; D may be TRBD2 (6 bases). Germline V CDR1 and CDR2: SGHDT, YYEEEE. Trimming removed 2 bases at V and 5 bases at J, with 14 bases between. The CDR3 runs 15 residues. In DNA, the CDR3 is TGTGCCAGCAGCTTAATACTAGCTGCAAACAATGAGCAGTTCTCC. This encodes CASSLILAANNEQFS.

This clonotype occurred many times. The V gene is TRBV27, the J gene TRBJ2-3; D call uncertain. Germline V gene data show CDR1 as MNHEY and CDR2 as SMNVEV (reference sequence). V was cut by 1 base and J by 6 bases, with 2 bases left in between. CDR3 size: 11 residues. Written as DNA, the CDR3 is TGTGCCAGCAGTTTATTTGATACGCAGTATTTT. It encodes CASSLFDTQYF.

This clonotype has at least ten counts. CDR3: CSVGIDYEQYF. In DNA form, the CDR3 reads TGCAGCGTCGGAATAGATTACGAGCAGTACTTC. V and J are TRBV29-1 and TRBJ2-7; D gene ambiguous. The CDR3 consists of 11 residues. CDR1 and CDR2 from the germline V gene are SQVTM and ANQGSEA. With 6 bases removed from V and 4 bases from J, the gap between germline ends came to 10 bases.

This rearrangement joins TRBV20-1 to TRBJ1-1; 9 bases fit TRBD1. Germline-derived CDR1 and CDR2 are DFQATT and SNEGSKA (reference sequence). V lost 4 bases to trimming and J lost 4 bases; unmatched junction nucleotides: 19. The CDR3 contains 18 residues. The CDR3 coding sequence is TGCAGTGCTAAGACCCGGGACAGGGTGGTTTTTTTGAGCACTGAAGCTTTCTTT. Translating it yields CSAKTRDRVVFLSTEAFF.

This clonotype was counted only a few times. The chain has TRBV4-2 and TRBJ2-6; 7 bases align to TRBD1. The CDR3 has 19 residues. Germline trimming cut 4 bases from V and 2 bases from J; bases unmatched to any gene: 14. Germline CDR1 LGHNA, CDR2 YNFKEQ. CDR3 nucleotide sequence: TGTGCCAGCAGCCTCCAAGACCCGAGACAGGGCGCTGGGGCCAACGTCCTGACTTTC. Translated, it gives CASSLQDPRQGAGANVLTF.